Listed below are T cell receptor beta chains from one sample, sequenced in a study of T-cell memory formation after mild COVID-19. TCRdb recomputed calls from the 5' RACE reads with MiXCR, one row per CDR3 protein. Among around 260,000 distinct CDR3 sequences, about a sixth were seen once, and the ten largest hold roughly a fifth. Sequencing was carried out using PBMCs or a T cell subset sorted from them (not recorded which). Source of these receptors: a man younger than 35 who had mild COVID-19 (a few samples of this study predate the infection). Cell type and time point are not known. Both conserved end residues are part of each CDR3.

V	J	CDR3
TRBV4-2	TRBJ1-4	CASSRNDRRLFF
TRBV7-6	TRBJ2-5	CASSPGTLIKETQYF
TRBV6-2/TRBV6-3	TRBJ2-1	CASRIAGGVLNEQFF
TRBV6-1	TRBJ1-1	CASSLQWTEAFF
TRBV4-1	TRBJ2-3	CASSPSAGTDTQYF
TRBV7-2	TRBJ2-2	CASSWPSFGSGELFF
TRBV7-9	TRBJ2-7	CASRRNSGEIYEQYF
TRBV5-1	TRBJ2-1	CASSSAPLNEQFF
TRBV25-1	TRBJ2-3	CASRRGTGTDTQYF
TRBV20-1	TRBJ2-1	CSATGNEQFF
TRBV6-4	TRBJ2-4	CARGGQELAKNIQYF
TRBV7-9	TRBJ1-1	CASSFSGTSTEAFF
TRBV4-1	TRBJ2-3	CASSPGPISRTDTQYF
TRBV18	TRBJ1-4	CASSRGINEKLFF
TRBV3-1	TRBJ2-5	CASSQVEGTGETQYF
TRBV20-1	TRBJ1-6	CSALDRVYSPLHF
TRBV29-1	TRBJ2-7	CSVDGVDPYEQYF
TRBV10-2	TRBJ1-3	CASSEYGPRAGNTIYF
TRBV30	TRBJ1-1	CASLMVVEAFF
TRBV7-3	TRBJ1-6	CASRATGTRDSPLHF
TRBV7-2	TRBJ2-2	CASSPGTSGGATGELFF
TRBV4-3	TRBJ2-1	CASSLGYGQEGPNEQFF
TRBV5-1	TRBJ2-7	CASSPTQGWIYEQYF
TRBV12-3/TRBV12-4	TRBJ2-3	CASRPYGQGKDTQYF
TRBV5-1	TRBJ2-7	CASSLGGLSYEQYF
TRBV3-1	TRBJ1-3	CASSRLSLGNTIYF
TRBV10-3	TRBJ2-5	CAIRTGELETQYF
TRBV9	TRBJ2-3	CASSYRGTSEDTQYF
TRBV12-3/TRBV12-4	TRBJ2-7	CASSQDSTTSYEQYF
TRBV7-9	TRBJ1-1	CASSFPTGTHEAFF
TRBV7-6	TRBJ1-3	CASSSWQAGSGNTIYF
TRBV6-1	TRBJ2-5	CASSVGQGVQETQYF
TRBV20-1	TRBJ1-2	CSARVGGTSGTALLSSYGYTF
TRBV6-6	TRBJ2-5	CASSYSPTVQETQYF
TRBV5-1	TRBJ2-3	CASNPTAGRTDTQYF
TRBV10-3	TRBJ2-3	CAISPGLAQDTQYF
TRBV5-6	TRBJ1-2	CASSYHYGYTF
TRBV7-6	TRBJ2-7	CASSPIGTGGWYEQYF
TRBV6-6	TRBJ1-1	CASATQAGGDTEAFF
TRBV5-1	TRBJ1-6	CASSLFAPESPLHF
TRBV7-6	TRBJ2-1	CASSYGQGYDEQFF
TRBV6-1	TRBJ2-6	CASNPPTGLYGANVLTF
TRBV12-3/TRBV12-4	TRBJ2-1	CASSLAAQGSSYNEQFF
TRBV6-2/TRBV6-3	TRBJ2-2	CASSYPPIRVGTGELFF
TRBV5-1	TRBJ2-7	CASRSGGSSYEQYF
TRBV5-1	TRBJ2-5	CASSWLPGVQETQYF
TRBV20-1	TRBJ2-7	CSASTGQGLNEQYF
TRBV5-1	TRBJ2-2	CASSLETQGANTGELFF
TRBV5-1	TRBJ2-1	CASSPETGIGDYNEQFF
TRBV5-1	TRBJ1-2	CASSFNSGRYNYGYTF
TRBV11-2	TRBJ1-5	CASSLSDGYYPQHF
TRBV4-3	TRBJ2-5	CASSRTGSQETQYF
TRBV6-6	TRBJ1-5	CASRTNRGGNQPQHF
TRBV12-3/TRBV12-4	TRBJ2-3	CASSFRSPTDTQYF